Given below is one T cell receptor (beta chain) in context. Its antigen is not known. The germline CDR1 and CDR2 sequences are ENHRY and SYGVKD. V was pared by 6 bases and J by 6 bases, with 10 bases of the junction left unmatched. The CDR3 has 16 amino acids. Generated by immunoSEQ multiplex PCR, the TCRdb table keeps only in-frame clones and is missing some. The sample contains over 1.4 million clones, roughly 96% of which appear only once. The data originate from a study of shared clonotypes between healthy human individuals. The study, taken as a whole, reports: Generation probability values for non-shared clonotypes were lower than those for clonotypes shared by all four donors. Deeper or shallower sequencing was expected to change how clonotypes are shared among donors. Sharing across a handful of donors was seen in 4% to 6.5% of naive CD4 clonotypes.

Sequencing was done on a sample of naive CD4+ T cells sorted from blood. The subset is: CD45RA+ positively selected. The chain combines TRBV10-3 with TRBJ2-2; 10 positions match TRBD1. This TCR derives from a man aged 25-45 years in good health. The CDR3 bases are TGTGCCATCAGCAGACAGGGGGCTACAACTCCCGGGGAGCTGTTTTTT. Its translation: CAISRQGATTPGELFF.